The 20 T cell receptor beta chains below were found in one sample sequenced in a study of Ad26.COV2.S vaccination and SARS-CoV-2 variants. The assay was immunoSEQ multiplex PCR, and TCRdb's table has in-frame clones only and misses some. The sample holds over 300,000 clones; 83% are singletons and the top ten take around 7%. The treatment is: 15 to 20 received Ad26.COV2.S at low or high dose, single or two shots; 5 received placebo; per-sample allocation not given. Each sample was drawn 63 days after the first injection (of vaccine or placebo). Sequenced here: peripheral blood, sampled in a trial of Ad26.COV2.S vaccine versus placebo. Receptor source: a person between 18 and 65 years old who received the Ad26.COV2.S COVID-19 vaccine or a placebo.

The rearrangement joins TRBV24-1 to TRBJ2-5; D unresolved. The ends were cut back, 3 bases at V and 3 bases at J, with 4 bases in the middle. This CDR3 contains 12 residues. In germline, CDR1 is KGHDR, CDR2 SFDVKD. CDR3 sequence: CATSDPKETQYF. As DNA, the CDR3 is TGTGCCACCAGTGATCCGAAAGAGACCCAGTACTTC.

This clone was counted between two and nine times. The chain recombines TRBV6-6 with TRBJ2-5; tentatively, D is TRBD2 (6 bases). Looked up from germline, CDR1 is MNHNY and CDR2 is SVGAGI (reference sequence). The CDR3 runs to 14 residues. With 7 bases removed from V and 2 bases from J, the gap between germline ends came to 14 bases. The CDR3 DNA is TGTGCCAGCACCGCAGGGAGGCGACAAGAGACCCAGTACTTC. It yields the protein CASTAGRRQETQYF.

CDR3 DNA sequence: TGTGCCAGCACGAAACAGGGTCACCCCGGCTACACCTTC. Translation: CASTKQGHPGYTF. The chain recombines TRBV12-3 or TRBV12-4 with TRBJ1-2; tentatively, D is TRBD1 (6 bases). V lost 7 bases, J lost 8 bases, and 17 bases lay in between. This CDR3 is 13 amino acids long.

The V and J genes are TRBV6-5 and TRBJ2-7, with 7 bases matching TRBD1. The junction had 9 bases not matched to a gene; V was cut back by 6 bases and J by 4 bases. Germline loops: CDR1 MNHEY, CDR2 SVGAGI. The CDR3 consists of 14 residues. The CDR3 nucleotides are TGTGCCAGCAGCCCACCGACAGGGACGTACGAGCAGTACTTC. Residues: CASSPPTGTYEQYF.

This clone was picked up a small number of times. DNA for the CDR3: TGCGCCAGCAGTCCCAAAAAAGAGATAACGGGAGATACGCAGTATTTT. Translating it yields CASSPKKEITGDTQYF. V gene TRBV5-1 combines with J gene TRBJ2-3; no clear D gene. Per the germline V gene, CDR1 is SGHRS and CDR2 is YFSETQ. The CDR3 sequence is 16 residues long. Deletions cut 5 bases from V and 5 bases from J, with 21 bases between.

DNA for the CDR3: TGTGCCAGCAGTGAAAGGTCCCTCCTAGGGGGTCGCACCGGGGAGCTGTTTTTT. Translating it yields CASSERSLLGGRTGELFF. The chain links TRBV6-1 to TRBJ2-2; D possibly corresponds to TRBD1 (6 bases). The CDR3 runs 18 residues. Trimming took 2 bases from V and 4 from J, leaving 20 bases between them. Germline loops: CDR1 MNHNS, CDR2 SASEGT.

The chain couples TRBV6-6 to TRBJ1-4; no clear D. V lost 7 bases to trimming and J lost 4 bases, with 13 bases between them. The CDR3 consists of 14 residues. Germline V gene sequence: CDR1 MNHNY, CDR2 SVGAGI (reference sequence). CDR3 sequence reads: CASIPDGSNEKLFF. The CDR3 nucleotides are TGTGCCAGCATTCCGGACGGGAGTAATGAAAAACTGTTTTTT.

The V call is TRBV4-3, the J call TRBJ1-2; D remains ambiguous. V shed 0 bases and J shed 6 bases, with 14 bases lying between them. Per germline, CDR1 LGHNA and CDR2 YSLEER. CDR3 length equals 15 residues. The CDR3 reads CASSQDLSASDGYTF. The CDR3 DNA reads TGCGCCAGCAGCCAAGATTTATCAGCTTCGGATGGCTACACCTTC.

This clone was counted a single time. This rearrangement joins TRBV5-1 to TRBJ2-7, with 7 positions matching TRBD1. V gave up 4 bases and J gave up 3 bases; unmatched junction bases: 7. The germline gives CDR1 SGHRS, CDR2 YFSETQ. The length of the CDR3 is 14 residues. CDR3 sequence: CASSVRDSFYEQYF. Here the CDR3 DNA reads TGCGCCAGCAGCGTCCGGGACAGTTTCTACGAGCAGTACTTC. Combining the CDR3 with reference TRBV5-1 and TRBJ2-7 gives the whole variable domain KAGVTQTPRYLIKTRGQQVTLSCSPISGHRSVSWYQQTPGQGLQFLFEYFSETQRNKGNFPGRFSGRQFSNSRSEMNVSTLELGDSALYLCASSVRDSFYEQYFGPGTRLTVT.

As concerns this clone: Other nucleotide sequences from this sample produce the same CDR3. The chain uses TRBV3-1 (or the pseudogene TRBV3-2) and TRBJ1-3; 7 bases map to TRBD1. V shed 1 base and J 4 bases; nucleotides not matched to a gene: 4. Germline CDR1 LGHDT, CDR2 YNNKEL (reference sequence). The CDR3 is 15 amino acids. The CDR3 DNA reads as TGTGCCAGCAGCCAAGGACAGGGTGCCGGAAACACCATATATTTT. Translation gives CASSQGQGAGNTIYF.

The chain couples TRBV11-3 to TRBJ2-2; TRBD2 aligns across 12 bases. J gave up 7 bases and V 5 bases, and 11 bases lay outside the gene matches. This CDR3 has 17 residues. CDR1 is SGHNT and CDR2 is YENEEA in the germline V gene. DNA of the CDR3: TGTGCCAGCAGCCTGTGGACTAGCGGGAAAAAGGGCGGGGAGCTGTTTTTT. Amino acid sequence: CASSLWTSGKKGGELFF.

As DNA, the CDR3 is TGCGCCAGCAGCCCCGGGACAGGGGGCAAGTGGTACGAGCAGTACTTC. Translating gives CASSPGTGGKWYEQYF. The chain couples TRBV5-1 to TRBJ2-7, with TRBD1 identical over 12 bases. Germline V gene sequence: CDR1 SGHRS, CDR2 YFSETQ. The junction had 9 bases not matched to a gene; V was cut back by 4 bases and J by 4 bases. This CDR3 has 16 amino acids.

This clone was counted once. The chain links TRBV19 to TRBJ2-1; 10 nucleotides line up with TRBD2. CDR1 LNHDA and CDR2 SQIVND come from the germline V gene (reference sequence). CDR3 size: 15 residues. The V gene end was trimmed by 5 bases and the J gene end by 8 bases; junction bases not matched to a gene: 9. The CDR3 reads CASSFLAGGPDEQFF. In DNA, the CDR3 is TGTGCCAGTAGTTTTTTAGCGGGAGGTCCTGATGAGCAGTTCTTC.

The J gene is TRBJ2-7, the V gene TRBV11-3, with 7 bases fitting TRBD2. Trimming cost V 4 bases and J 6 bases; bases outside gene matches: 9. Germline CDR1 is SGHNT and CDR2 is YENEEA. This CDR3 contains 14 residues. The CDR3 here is CASSSRGGAGEQYF. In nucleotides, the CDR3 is TGTGCCAGCAGCTCGCGGGGAGGGGCTGGCGAGCAGTACTTC.

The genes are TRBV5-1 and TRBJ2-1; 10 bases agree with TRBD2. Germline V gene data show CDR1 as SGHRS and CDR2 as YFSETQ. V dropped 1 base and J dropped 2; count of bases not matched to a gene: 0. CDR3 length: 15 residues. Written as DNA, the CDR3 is TGCGCCAGCAGCTTGCTAGCGGGGGCCTACAATGAGCAGTTCTTC. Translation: CASSLLAGAYNEQFF.

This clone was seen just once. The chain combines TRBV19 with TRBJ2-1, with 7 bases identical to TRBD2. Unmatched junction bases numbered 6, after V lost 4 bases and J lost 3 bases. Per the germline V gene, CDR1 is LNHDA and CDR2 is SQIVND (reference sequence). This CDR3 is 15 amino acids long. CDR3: CASSKGGSIYNEQFF. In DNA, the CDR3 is TGTGCCAGTAGTAAGGGCGGGAGTATCTACAATGAGCAGTTCTTC.

The CDR3 region is CATSDLTKAFF. For the CDR3, the DNA is TGTGCCACCAGTGATTTGACTAAAGCTTTCTTT. V gene TRBV24-1 combines with J gene TRBJ1-1; D gene unclear. CDR3 length equals 11 residues. Trimming took off 0 bases at V and 9 bases at J, with 4 bases between the two ends. Looked up from germline, CDR1 is KGHDR and CDR2 is SFDVKD.

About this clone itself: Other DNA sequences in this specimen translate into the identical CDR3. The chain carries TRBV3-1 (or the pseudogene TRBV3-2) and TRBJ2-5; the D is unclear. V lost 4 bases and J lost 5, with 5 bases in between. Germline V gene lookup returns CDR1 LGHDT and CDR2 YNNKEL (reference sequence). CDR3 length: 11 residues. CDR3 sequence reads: CASSLRETQYF. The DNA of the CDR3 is TGTGCCAGCAGCCTGAGGGAGACCCAGTACTTC.

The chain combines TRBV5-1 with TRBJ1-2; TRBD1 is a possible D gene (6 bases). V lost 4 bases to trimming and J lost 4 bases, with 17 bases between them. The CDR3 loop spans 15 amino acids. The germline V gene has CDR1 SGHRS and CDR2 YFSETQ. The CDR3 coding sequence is TGCGCCAGCAGCCCGGCCATAGGGGGGACCTATGGCTACACCTTC. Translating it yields CASSPAIGGTYGYTF.

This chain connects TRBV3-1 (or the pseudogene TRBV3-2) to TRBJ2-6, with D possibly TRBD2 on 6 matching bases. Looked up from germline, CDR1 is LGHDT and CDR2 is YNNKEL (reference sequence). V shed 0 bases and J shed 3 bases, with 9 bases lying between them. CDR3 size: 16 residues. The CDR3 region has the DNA TGTGCCAGCAGCCAAGAGCCGGGGGTTGGGGCCAACGTCCTGACTTTC. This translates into CASSQEPGVGANVLTF.